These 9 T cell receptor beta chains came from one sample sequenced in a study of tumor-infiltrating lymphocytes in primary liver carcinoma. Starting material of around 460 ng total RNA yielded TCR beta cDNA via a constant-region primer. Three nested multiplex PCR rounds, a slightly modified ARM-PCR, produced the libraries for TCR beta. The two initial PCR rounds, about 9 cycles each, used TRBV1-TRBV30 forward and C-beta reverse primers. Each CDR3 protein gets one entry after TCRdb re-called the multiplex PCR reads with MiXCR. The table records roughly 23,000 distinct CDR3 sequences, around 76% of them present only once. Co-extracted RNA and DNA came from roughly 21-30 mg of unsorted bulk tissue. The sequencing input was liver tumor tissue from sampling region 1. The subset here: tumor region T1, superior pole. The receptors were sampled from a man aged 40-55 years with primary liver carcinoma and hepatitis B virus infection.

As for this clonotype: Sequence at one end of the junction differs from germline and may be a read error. The CDR3 is CATPPNRGPSYEQYF. CDR3 bases: TGTGCCACCCCACCTAACAGGGGGCCGTCCTATGAGCAGTACTTC. V gene TRBV10-3 combines with J gene TRBJ2-7, with 9 bases that match TRBD1. CDR1 ENHRY and CDR2 SYGVKD come from the germline V gene. This CDR3 contains 15 residues.

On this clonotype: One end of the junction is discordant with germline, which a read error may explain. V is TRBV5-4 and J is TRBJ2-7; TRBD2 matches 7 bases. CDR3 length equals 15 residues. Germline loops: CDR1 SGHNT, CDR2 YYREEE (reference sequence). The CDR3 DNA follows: TGTACCAGCAACTTGGATCGCGGGAGTCTCTACGAGCAGTACTTC. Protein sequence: CTSNLDRGSLYEQYF.

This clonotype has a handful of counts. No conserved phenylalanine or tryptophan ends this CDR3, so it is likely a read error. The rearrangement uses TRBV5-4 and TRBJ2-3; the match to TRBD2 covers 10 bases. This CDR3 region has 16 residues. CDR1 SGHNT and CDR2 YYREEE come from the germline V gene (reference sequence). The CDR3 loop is CASSLVLAGGTDTQYL. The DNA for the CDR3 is TGTGCCAGTAGCTTGGTGCTAGCGGGAGGCACAGATACGCAGTATCTT.

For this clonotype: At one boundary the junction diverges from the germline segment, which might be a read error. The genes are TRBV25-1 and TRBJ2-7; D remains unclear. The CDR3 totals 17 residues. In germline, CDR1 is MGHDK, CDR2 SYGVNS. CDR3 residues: CASSVLLASFWRYEQYF. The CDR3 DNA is TGTGCTAGCAGTGTACTATTGGCTTCGTTTTGGCGCTACGAGCAGTACTTC.

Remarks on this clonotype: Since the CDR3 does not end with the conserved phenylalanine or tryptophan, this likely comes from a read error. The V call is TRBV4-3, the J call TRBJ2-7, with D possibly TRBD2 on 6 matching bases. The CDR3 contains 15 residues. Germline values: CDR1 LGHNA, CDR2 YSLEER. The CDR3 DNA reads TGCGCCAACAGCCAATATCGGGAGACTCCCTGCGAGCAGTACTTA. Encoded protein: CANSQYRETPCEQYL.

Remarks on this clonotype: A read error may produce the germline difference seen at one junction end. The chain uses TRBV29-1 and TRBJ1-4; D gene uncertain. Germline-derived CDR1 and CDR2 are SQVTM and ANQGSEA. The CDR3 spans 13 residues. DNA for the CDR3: TGCTGCGTGAGAGGAGGGTCATGTGAAAAACTGTTTTTT. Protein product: CCVRGGSCEKLFF.

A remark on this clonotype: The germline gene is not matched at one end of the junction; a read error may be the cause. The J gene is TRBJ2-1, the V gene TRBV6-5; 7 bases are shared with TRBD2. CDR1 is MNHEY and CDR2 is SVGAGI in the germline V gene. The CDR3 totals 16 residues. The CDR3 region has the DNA TGTACCGGCAGTTCCCCTAGAGGGAGGGCCTTTTACGAGCAGCTCTTC. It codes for CTGSSPRGRAFYEQLF.

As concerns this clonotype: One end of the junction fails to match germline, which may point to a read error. The DNA of the CDR3 is TGTGCCAGCCCCTCCGGGACAGGGTATAGCGATCAGCACTTC. This codes for CASPSGTGYSDQHF. The chain combines TRBV6-5 with TRBJ2-7, with 9 bases that match TRBD1. The germline V gene encodes CDR1 MNHEY and CDR2 SVGAGI. The CDR3 runs to 14 residues.

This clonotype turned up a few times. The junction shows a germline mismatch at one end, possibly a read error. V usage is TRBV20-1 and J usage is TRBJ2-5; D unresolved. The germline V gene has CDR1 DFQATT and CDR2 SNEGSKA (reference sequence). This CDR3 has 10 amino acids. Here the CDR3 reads CGASHESQYF. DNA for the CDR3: TGCGGTGCTAGTCATGAGAGCCAGTATTTC.